A selection of T cell receptor beta chains follows, all from one sample in a study of siplizumab effects on memory and regulatory T cells. The data were produced by immunoSEQ multiplex PCR, yet TCRdb's version contains in-frame clones alone and is incomplete. The sample carries over 85,000 clones, roughly 93% recorded once. Sample: CD8+ T cells sorted from blood. Receptors were obtained from a human donor in good health. CDR3s include the opening cysteine and the closing phenylalanine or tryptophan. A D gene is named only where the DNA matches it firmly. Not every row has a clone size; where given, it reads once, few, many or a size class.

D: NA
length: 16
size: NA
J: TRBJ2-1
V: TRBV19
CDR3: CASSILLAGRGNEQFF
DNA: TGTGCCAGTAGTATTCTATTGGCGGGACGGGGCAATGAGCAGTTCTTC

D: NA
length: 16
size: NA
J: TRBJ2-7
V: TRBV7-9
CDR3: CASSTGSPGGYYEQYF
DNA: TGTGCCAGCAGCACTGGATCTCCAGGTGGTTACTACGAGCAGTACTTC

D: TRBD2
length: 16
size: once
J: TRBJ2-2
V: TRBV5-1
CDR3: CASRKTSGGFIWELFF
DNA: TGCGCCAGCAGGAAAACTAGCGGGGGGTTCATCTGGGAGCTGTTTTTT

D: TRBD1
length: 16
size: once
J: TRBJ2-2
V: TRBV6-6
CDR3: CASRLGTGASTGELFF
DNA: TGTGCCAGCAGATTAGGGACAGGGGCATCAACCGGGGAGCTGTTTTTT

D: TRBD2
length: 13
size: NA
J: TRBJ2-2
V: TRBV4-1
CDR3: CASSQTSSGELFF
DNA: TGCGCCAGCAGCCAGACTAGCTCCGGGGAGCTGTTTTTT

D: NA
length: 14
size: NA
J: TRBJ2-1
V: TRBV29-1
CDR3: CSVEGGSRVDEQFF
DNA: TGCAGCGTTGAAGGTGGGAGCCGGGTTGATGAGCAGTTCTTC

D: NA
length: 11
size: NA
J: TRBJ2-7
V: TRBV19
CDR3: CASSIGAEQYF
DNA: TGTGCCAGTAGTATAGGGGCGGAGCAGTACTTC

D: TRBD2
length: 16
size: NA
J: TRBJ2-1
V: TRBV30
CDR3: CAWSYGAGGPYNEQFF
DNA: TGTGCCTGGAGTTATGGGGCGGGAGGTCCCTACAATGAGCAGTTCTTC

D: TRBD2
length: 16
size: NA
J: TRBJ2-5
V: TRBV10-1
CDR3: CASSESGSGGAETQYF
DNA: TGCGCCAGCAGTGAGTCCGGTAGCGGGGGGGCCGAGACCCAGTACTTC

D: TRBD1
length: 14
size: NA
J: TRBJ2-7
V: TRBV5-8
CDR3: CASSFRDRGYEQYF
DNA: TGTGCCAGCAGCTTCCGGGACAGGGGCTACGAGCAGTACTTC

D: TRBD1
length: 16
size: NA
J: TRBJ2-2
V: TRBV7-9
CDR3: CASSLEGTGGTGELFF
DNA: TGTGCCAGCAGCTTAGAGGGGACAGGGGGCACCGGGGAGCTGTTTTTT

D: TRBD2
length: 16
size: NA
J: TRBJ2-1
V: TRBV19
CDR3: CASSIVSGGPWNEQFF
DNA: TGTGCCAGTAGTATAGTTTCGGGGGGGCCCTGGAATGAGCAGTTCTTC

D: NA
length: 11
size: NA
J: TRBJ2-7
V: TRBV7-9
CDR3: CASSKTYEQYF
DNA: TGTGCCAGCAGTAAAACTTACGAGCAGTACTTC

D: NA
length: 13
size: NA
J: TRBJ2-1
V: TRBV19
CDR3: CASTESSYNEQFF
DNA: TGTGCCAGTACTGAGAGCTCCTACAATGAGCAGTTCTTC

D: TRBD1
length: 14
size: medium-sized
J: TRBJ1-1
V: TRBV9
CDR3: CASSPAYRGTEAFF
DNA: TGTGCCAGCAGCCCAGCATACAGGGGAACTGAAGCTTTCTTT

D: TRBD1
length: 20
size: NA
J: TRBJ2-2
V: TRBV5-1
CDR3: CASFALPGQGGLVDTGELFF
DNA: TGCGCCAGCTTCGCCCTTCCGGGACAGGGGGGTTTAGTTGACACCGGGGAGCTGTTTTTT